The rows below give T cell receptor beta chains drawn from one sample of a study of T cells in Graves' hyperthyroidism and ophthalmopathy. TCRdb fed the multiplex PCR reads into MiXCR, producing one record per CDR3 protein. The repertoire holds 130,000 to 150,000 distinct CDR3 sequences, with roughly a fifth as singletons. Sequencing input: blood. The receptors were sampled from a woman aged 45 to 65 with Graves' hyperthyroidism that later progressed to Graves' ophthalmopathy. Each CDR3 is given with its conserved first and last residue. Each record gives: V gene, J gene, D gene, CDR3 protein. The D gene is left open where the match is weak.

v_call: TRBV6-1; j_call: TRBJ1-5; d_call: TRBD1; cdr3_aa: CASSYRDRDQPQHF
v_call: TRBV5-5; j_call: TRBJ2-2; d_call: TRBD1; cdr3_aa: CASSTTGTGLTGELFF
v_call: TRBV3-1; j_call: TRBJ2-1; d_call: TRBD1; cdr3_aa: CASSPYRGNNEQFF
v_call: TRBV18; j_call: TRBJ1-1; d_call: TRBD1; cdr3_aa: CASSPRQGTGEAFF
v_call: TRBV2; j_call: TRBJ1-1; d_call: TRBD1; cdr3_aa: CASRPGQGNTEAFF
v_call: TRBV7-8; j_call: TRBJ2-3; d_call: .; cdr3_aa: CASSLQGQLSTDTQYF
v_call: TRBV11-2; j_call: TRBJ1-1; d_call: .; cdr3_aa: CASSLLAGDTEAFF
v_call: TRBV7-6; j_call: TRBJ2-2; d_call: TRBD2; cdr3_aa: CASSFGLAGNTGELFF
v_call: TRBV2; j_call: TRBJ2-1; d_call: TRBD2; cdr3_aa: CASRSGTSTNEQFF
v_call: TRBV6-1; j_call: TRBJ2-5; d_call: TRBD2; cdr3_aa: CASAGGSVGETQYF
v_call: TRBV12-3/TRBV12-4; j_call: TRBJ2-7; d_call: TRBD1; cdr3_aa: CASSLKSPDRASGDEQYF
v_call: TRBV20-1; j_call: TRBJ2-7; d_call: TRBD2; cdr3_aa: CSGLAGNFEQYF
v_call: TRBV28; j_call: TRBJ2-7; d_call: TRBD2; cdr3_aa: CASSSNLAAATYEQYF
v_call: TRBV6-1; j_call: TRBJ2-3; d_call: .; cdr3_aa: CASSGLADTDTQYF
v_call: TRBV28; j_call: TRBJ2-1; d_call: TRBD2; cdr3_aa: CASSPRFRRLAGGNEQFF
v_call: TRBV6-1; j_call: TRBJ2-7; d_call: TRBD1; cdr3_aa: CASSERTGRWTEQYF
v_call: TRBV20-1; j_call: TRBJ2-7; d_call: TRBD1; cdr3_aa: CSADRQGGYEQYF
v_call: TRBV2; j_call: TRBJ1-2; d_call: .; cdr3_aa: CASSPTGPEGYTF
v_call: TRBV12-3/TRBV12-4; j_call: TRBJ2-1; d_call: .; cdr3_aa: CASSKGTVHEQFF
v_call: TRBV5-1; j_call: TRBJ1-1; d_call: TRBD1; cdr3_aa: CASSFKAGQGGTEAFF
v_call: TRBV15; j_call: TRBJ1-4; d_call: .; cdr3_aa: CATSRGGVTTEKLFF
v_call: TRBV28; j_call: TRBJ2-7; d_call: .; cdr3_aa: CASRLRRVAAEQYF
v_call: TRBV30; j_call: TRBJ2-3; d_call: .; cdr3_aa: CAWSEAPAGSTDTQYF
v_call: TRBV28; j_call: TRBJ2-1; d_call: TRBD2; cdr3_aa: CASSLLRGGPGYNEQFF
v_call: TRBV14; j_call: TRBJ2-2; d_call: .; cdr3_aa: CASSPFFGGELFF
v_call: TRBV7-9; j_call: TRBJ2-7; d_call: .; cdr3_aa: CASSSMLTREGANEQYF
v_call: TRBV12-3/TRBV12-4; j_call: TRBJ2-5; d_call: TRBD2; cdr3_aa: CASNLGGGVKTQYF
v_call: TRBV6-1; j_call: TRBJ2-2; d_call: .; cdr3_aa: CASRPTQDYTGELFF
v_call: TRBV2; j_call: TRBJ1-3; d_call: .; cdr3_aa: CASPGQSGNTIYF
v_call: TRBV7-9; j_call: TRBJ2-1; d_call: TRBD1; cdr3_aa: CASSYGTGGNEQFF
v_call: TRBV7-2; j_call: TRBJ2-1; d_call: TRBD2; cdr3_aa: CASSLGLAGVAYNEQFF
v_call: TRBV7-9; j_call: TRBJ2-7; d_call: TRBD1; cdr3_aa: CASSLGGWDRDTYEQYF
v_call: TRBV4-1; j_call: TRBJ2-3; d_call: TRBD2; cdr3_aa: CASSWGGDTQYF
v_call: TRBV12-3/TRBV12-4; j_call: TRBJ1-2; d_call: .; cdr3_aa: CASSLTRKDSYTF
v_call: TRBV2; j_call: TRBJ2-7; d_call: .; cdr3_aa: CASSRSTSSYEQYF
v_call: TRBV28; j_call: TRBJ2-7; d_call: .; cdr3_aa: CASTPRGREQYF
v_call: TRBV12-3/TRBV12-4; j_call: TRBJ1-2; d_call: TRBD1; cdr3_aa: CASSLGGGIYGYTF
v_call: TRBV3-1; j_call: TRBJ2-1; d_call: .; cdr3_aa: CASSAISLSEQFF